The 16 T cell receptor beta chains below come from one sample, sequenced in a study of cytomegalovirus exposure and HLA in healthy donors. PCR used 60 Vbeta primers and 13 Jbeta primers. Profiled with immunoSEQ multiplex PCR; TCRdb holds only in-frame clones, not every one. The sample consists of more than 90,000 clones, around 76% of them appearing once. What was sequenced was PBMCs. Receptors originate from a human donor in good health.

There are a few counts of this clone. The chain recombines TRBV5-8 with TRBJ1-2; D gene ambiguous. The V end was cut by 4 bases, the J end by 8 bases, with 18 bases between. CDR1 is SGHTS and CDR2 is YDEGEE in the germline V gene. This CDR3 is built from 14 residues. The DNA of the CDR3 is TGTGCCAGCAGCCTATTCGATACCTCCTCAGGCTACACCTTC. It is translated as CASSLFDTSSGYTF.

This clone was seen ten or more times. The same CDR3 also results from other DNA sequences found in this sample. J is TRBJ2-7 and V is TRBV10-3, with 11 bases identical to TRBD2. With 4 bases clipped from V and 4 bases from J, the junction kept 6 bases outside the gene matches. This CDR3 contains 15 residues. The germline V gene has CDR1 ENHRY and CDR2 SYGVKD. As DNA, the CDR3 is TGTGCCATCAGTGTGGGGGGACTAGCGGCGTACGAGCAGTACTTC. Protein: CAISVGGLAAYEQYF.

This clone was found a few times. The chain joins TRBV29-1 to TRBJ2-7; TRBD2 matches 14 bases. The ends lost 6 bases at V and 3 bases at J; junction bases unmatched: 10. The CDR3 covers 16 residues. Germline-derived CDR1 and CDR2 are SQVTM and ANQGSEA. The CDR3: CSVQTSGRASSYEQYF. Here the CDR3 DNA reads TGCAGCGTACAGACTAGCGGGAGGGCCAGTAGCTACGAGCAGTACTTC.

The V call is TRBV12-5, the J call TRBJ2-1, with D perhaps TRBD1 (6 bases). The germline CDR1 and CDR2 sequences are LGHNT and FRNRAP. This CDR3 region has 13 residues. V lost 2 bases, J lost 6 bases, and 8 bases lay in between. In nucleotides, the CDR3 is TGTGCTAGTGGTTTGAACAGGGCCAATGAGCAGTTCTTC. Amino acid sequence: CASGLNRANEQFF.

This rearrangement joins TRBV12-5 to TRBJ1-1; 7 nucleotides align to TRBD1. Trimming cost V 5 bases and J 4 bases; bases outside gene matches: 7. This CDR3 has 14 residues. The germline V gene has CDR1 LGHNT and CDR2 FRNRAP. The DNA for the CDR3 is TGTGCTAGTGGTACAGGGGAGAGGGTCACTGAAGCTTTCTTT. This encodes CASGTGERVTEAFF.

The chain links TRBV19 to TRBJ1-5; 7 nucleotides match TRBD1. The ends lost 3 bases at V and 4 bases at J; junction bases unmatched: 21. This CDR3 has 20 amino acids. Per the germline V gene, CDR1 is LNHDA and CDR2 is SQIVND (reference sequence). The CDR3 region has the DNA TGTGCCAGTAGTATCCAACCCTTCCCCGGACAGGAATTAAATAATCAGCCCCAGCATTTT. This gives the protein CASSIQPFPGQELNNQPQHF. The full variable domain, completed using reference TRBV19 and TRBJ1-5, is DGGITQSPKYLFRKEGQNVTLSCEQNLNHDAMYWYRQDPGQGLRLIYYSQIVNDFQKGDIAEGYSVSREKKESFPLTVTSAQKNPTAFYLCASSIQPFPGQELNNQPQHFGDGTRLSIL.

This clone was recorded only once. The V call is TRBV5-1, the J call TRBJ1-1; 7 bases match TRBD1. With V trimmed by 0 bases and J by 7 bases, 0 bases remained unmatched. CDR3 length: 12 amino acids. The germline V gene has CDR1 SGHRS and CDR2 YFSETQ. The CDR3 DNA is TGCGCCAGCAGCTTGGACAGGGGTGAAGCTTTCTTT. Its translation is CASSLDRGEAFF. The full variable domain, rest sourced from reference TRBV5-1 and TRBJ1-1, is KAGVTQTPRYLIKTRGQQVTLSCSPISGHRSVSWYQQTPGQGLQFLFEYFSETQRNKGNFPGRFSGRQFSNSRSEMNVSTLELGDSALYLCASSLDRGEAFFGQGTRLTVV.

This clone was counted a few times. This rearrangement joins TRBV29-1 to TRBJ2-7; 9 bases line up with TRBD1. Germline assignment: CDR1 SQVTM and CDR2 ANQGSEA. The CDR3 totals 15 residues. CDR3 DNA: TGCGGGGTCCACGCTGGGACAGGGTCGGCTGGCGAGCAGTACTTC. Translation gives CGVHAGTGSAGEQYF.

V gene TRBV27 combines with J gene TRBJ2-3, with TRBD2 matching 12 bases. Trimming took 2 bases from V and 0 from J; bases not matched to a gene: 0. CDR3 size: 16 residues. Per the germline V gene, CDR1 is MNHEY and CDR2 is SMNVEV (reference sequence). The CDR3 region has the DNA TGTGCCAGCAGTTTAGGACTAGCGGGGAGCACAGATACGCAGTATTTT. Translating gives CASSLGLAGSTDTQYF.

The rearrangement joins TRBV7-7 to TRBJ2-5; D ambiguous. Trimming took 2 bases from V and 5 from J, leaving 12 bases between them. The CDR3 totals 14 residues. CDR1 is SSHAT and CDR2 is FNYEAQ in the germline V gene (reference sequence). CDR3 nucleotide sequence: TGTGCCAGCAGCTTAAACAGCTTTGGGGAGACCCAGTACTTC. Its translation: CASSLNSFGETQYF.

This clone appeared once. The chain joins TRBV2 to TRBJ2-3; 10 nucleotides align to TRBD1. Germline values: CDR1 SNHLY, CDR2 FYNNEI. J was trimmed by 2 bases and V by 6 bases; bases with no gene match: 2. The CDR3 runs 14 residues. The CDR3 is CASRDRGPTDTQYF. CDR3 DNA: TGTGCCAGCAGAGACAGGGGGCCCACAGATACGCAGTATTTT.

This clone was observed a few times. The V gene is TRBV4-1, the J gene TRBJ2-2, with 11 bases aligning to TRBD2. CDR1 and CDR2 (germline): MGHRA, YSYEKL. V shed 3 bases and J 7 bases; nucleotides not matched to a gene: 4. The CDR3 is 15 amino acids. The CDR3 sequence is CASSHTSGSSGELFF. CDR3 DNA sequence: TGCGCCAGCAGCCACACTAGCGGGAGCAGCGGGGAGCTGTTTTTT.

Here the CDR3 reads CASSLAPFTQGPGELFF. For the CDR3, the DNA is TGCGCCAGCAGCTTGGCACCCTTTACTCAGGGTCCCGGGGAGCTGTTTTTT. This chain links TRBV5-1 with TRBJ2-2; D possibly corresponds to TRBD1 (5 bases). The CDR3 contains 17 residues. CDR1 and CDR2 (germline): SGHRS, YFSETQ. Trimming removed 0 bases at V and 6 bases at J, with 18 bases between.

A word on this clone: Other DNA sequences in the same sample also yield this CDR3. This sequence joins TRBV9 and TRBJ2-1; the match to TRBD2 covers 11 bases. From germline, CDR1 is SGDLS and CDR2 YYNGEE. The CDR3 is 16 residues long. V was pared by 0 bases and J by 3 bases, with 2 bases of the junction left unmatched. DNA of the CDR3: TGTGCCAGCAGCGTAGCTACTAGCGGGAGCTACAATGAGCAGTTCTTC. It yields the protein CASSVATSGSYNEQFF. Using reference TRBV9 and TRBJ2-1 for the parts outside the CDR3, the full variable domain is DSGVTQTPKHLITATGQRVTLRCSPRSGDLSVYWYQQSLDQGLQFLIQYYNGEERAKGNILERFSAQQFPDLHSELNLSSLELGDSALYFCASSVATSGSYNEQFFGPGTRLTVL.

This clone was recorded once. This sequence joins TRBV5-1 and TRBJ2-5, with D unclear. Trimming left V 0 bases short and J 2 bases short, with 11 bases between. CDR1 and CDR2 (germline): SGHRS, YFSETQ. CDR3 size: 15 residues. For the CDR3, the DNA is TGCGCCAGCAGCTTGGTACAGCAAAAGCAAGAGACCCAGTACTTC. Translating it yields CASSLVQQKQETQYF. Drawing the rest from reference TRBV5-1 and TRBJ2-5, the complete variable domain is KAGVTQTPRYLIKTRGQQVTLSCSPISGHRSVSWYQQTPGQGLQFLFEYFSETQRNKGNFPGRFSGRQFSNSRSEMNVSTLELGDSALYLCASSLVQQKQETQYFGPGTRLLVL.

The rearrangement joins TRBV19 to TRBJ1-4; the D gene is possibly TRBD1 (6 bases). The CDR3 runs to 14 residues. Germline V lookup: CDR1 LNHDA, CDR2 SQIVND (reference sequence). V gave up 4 bases and J gave up 3 bases, with 9 bases separating them. DNA for the CDR3: TGTGCCAGTAGTAAGGGGGTCGCTAATGAAAAACTGTTTTTT. As protein: CASSKGVANEKLFF.